This T cell receptor beta chain emerged from a study of blood T cell repertoires in COVID-19. Assay used: immunoSEQ multiplex PCR; TCRdb lists only in-frame clones, some missing. The sample lists 300,000 or so clones, around 90% seen once, with around 6% in the top ten. The CDR3 contains 13 residues. Trimming removed 7 bases at V and 0 bases at J, with 4 bases between. Germline V lookup: CDR1 MDHEN, CDR2 SYDVKM. The sequenced material came from peripheral blood. The clonotype originates from a man aged 18-30 years who had recovered from COVID-19. The V call is TRBV28, the J call TRBJ1-6; D is undetermined. The CDR3 region has the DNA TGTGCCAGCACAAACTCCTATAATTCACCCCTCCACTTT. This codes for CASTNSYNSPLHF.